The T cell receptor (beta chain) described here comes from a study of T cell repertoires in cytomegalovirus infection. Study outcomes and limitations: Cumulative public TCR beta family frequency identified CMV carriers with the relevant HLA.

TCRdb independently ran MiXCR on the reads; one entry per CDR3 protein. This table has some 590,000 distinct CDR3 sequences, around 40% appearing once. The CDR3 runs to 15 residues. Germline V gives CDR1 ENHRY, CDR2 SYGVKD. With V trimmed by 7 bases and J by 0 bases, 8 bases remained unmatched. With respect to this clonotype: Its antigen is unidentified.

The rearrangement links TRBV10-3 to TRBJ1-2; 7 bases line up with TRBD1. The sequence derives from a human donor in good health (CMV status not recorded). Some clones in this sample may be carry-over from other donors' samples. Source: cultured PBMCs, taken from culture after CMV antigen stimulation. In DNA, the CDR3 is TGTGCCATCACCCCCTTGGACAGGCCTAACTATGGCTACACCTTC. Its translation is CAITPLDRPNYGYTF.